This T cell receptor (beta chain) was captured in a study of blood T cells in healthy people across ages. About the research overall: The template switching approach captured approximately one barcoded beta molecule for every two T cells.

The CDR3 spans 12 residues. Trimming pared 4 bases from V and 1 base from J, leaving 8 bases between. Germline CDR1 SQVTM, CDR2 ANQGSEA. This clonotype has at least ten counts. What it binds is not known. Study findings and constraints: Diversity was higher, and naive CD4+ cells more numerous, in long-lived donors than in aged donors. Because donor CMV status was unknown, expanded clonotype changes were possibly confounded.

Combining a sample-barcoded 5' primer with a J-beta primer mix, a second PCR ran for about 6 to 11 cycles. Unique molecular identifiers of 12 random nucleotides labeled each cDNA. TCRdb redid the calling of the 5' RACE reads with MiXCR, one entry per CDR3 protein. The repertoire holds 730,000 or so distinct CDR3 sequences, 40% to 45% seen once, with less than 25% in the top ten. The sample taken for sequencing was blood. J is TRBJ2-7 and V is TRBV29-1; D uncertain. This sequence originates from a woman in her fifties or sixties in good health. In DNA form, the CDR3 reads TGCAGCGTTGGAAGGAATTCCTACGAGCAGTACTTC. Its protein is CSVGRNSYEQYF.